Here is one TCR beta chain with its context. The germline V gene has CDR1 MNHEY and CDR2 SMNVEV (reference sequence). The J segment lost 3 bases and the V segment lost 8 bases, leaving 8 bases of the junction unmatched. The CDR3 is made up of 15 amino acids. The source of the sample is a study of T cell responses to AZD1222 COVID-19 vaccine. Study-level background: Second-dose recipients at about 4 or about 12 weeks were treated as one pooled group.

Data came from immunoSEQ multiplex PCR; TCRdb stores just in-frame clones and leaves some out. The sample records about 190,000 clones, about nine tenths being singletons. This clonotype originated in an adult in good health. This material consisted of peripheral blood, taken on day 0 of AZD1222 vaccination. This chain uses TRBV27 with TRBJ1-5, with TRBD1 identical over 9 bases. CDR3 in amino acids: CASSRGTGYNQPQHF. For the CDR3, the DNA is TGTGCCAGCTCTAGGGGGACAGGGTACAATCAGCCCCAGCATTTT.